This T cell receptor beta chain was documented in a study of cytomegalovirus exposure and HLA in healthy donors. Study-wide points: The likely origin of a cluster of highly shared sequence variants was a sequencing artifact.

The PCR ran on 60 Vbeta and 13 Jbeta primers. The method was immunoSEQ multiplex PCR; TCRdb's version includes in-frame clones alone and lacks a portion of them. The repertoire has tens of thousands of clones, more than 80% of them found once; the top ten carry about an eighth. Trimming removed 10 bases at V and 2 bases at J, with 15 bases between. Germline V lookup: CDR1 SNHLY, CDR2 FYNNEI. This CDR3 is built from 13 residues. Points on this clone: Its antigen is undetermined.

Sample: PBMCs. The chain employs TRBV2 and TRBJ2-7; either TRBD1 or TRBD2 may supply D (7 bases each). This receptor was taken from a woman aged 30 to 39 in good health and CMV-seropositive. CDR3 sequence reads: CAIRGGGTYEQYF. CDR3 coding DNA: TGTGCCATCAGGGGGGGAGGGACCTACGAGCAGTACTTC.